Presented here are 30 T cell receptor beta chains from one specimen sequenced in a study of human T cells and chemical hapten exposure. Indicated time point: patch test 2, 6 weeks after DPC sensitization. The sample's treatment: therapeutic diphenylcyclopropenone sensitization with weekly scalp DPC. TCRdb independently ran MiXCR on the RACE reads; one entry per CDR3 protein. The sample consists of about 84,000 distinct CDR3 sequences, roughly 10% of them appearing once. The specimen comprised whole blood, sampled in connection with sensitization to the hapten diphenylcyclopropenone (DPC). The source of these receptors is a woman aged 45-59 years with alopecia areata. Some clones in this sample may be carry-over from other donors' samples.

In DNA, the CDR3 is TGTGCCAGCAGCTTAAGGGGTCCGATAGCCTCGGGGCAGTATTTT. Its translation: CASSLRGPIASGQYF. J is TRBJ2-3 and V is TRBV7-6, with a possible D match to TRBD1 (5 bases). Trimming cost V 2 bases and J 11 bases, with 20 bases left between them. Germline V gene sequence: CDR1 SGHVS, CDR2 FNYEAQ. This CDR3 has 15 amino acids.

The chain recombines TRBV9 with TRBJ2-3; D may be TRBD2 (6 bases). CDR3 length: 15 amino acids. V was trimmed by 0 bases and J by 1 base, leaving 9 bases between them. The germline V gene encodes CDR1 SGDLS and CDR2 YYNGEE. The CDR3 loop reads CASSVVPSGTDTQYF. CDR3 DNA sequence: TGTGCCAGCAGCGTAGTACCTAGCGGCACAGATACGCAGTATTTT.

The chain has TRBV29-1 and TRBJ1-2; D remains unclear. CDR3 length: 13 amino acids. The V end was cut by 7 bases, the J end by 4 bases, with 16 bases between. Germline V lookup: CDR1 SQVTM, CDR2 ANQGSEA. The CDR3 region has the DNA TGCAGCGCCGACTCTCCCGAGACCTATGGCTACACCTTC. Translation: CSADSPETYGYTF.

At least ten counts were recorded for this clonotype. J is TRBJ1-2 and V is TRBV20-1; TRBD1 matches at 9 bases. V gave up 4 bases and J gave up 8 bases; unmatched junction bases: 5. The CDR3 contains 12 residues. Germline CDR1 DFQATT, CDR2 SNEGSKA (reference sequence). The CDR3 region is CSAIRDRVGYTF. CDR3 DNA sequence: TGCAGTGCTATCCGGGACAGGGTCGGCTACACCTTC.

The CDR3: CASSPGDTIYF. The DNA of the CDR3 is TGTGCCAGCAGCCCCGGAGACACCATATATTTT. V and J are TRBV25-1 and TRBJ1-3; no clear D. Germline values: CDR1 MGHDK, CDR2 SYGVNS. V lost 6 bases and J 8 bases, leaving 8 bases between the germline ends. CDR3 size: 11 residues.

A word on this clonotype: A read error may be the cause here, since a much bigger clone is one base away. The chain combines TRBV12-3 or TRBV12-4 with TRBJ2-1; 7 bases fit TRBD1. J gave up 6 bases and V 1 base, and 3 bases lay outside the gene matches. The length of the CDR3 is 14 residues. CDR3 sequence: CASSLGQGCNEQFF. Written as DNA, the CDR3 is TGTGCCAGCAGTTTAGGACAGGGATGCAATGAGCAGTTCTTC.

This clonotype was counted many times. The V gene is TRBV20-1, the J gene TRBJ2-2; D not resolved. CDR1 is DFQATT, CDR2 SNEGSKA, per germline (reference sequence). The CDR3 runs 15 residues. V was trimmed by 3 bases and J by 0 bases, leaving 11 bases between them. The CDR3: CSARVRLANTGELFF. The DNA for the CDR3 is TGCAGTGCTAGGGTCCGGCTAGCGAACACCGGGGAGCTGTTTTTT.

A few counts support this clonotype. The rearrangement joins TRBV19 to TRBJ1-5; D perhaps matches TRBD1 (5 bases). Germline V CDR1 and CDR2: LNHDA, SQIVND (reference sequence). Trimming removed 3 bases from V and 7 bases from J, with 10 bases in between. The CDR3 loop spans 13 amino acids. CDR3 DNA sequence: TGTGCCAGTAGTATCAGGGTTGAACAGCCCCAGCATTTT. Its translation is CASSIRVEQPQHF.

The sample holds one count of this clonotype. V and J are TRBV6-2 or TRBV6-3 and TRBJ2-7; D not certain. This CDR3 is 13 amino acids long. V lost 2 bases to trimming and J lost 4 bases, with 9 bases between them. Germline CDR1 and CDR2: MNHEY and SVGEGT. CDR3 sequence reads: CASSYIRAYEQYF. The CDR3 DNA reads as TGTGCCAGCAGTTACATACGAGCGTACGAGCAGTACTTC.

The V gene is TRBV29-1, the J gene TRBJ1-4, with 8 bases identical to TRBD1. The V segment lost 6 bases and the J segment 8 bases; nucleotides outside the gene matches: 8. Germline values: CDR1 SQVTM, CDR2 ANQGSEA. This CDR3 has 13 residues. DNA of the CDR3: TGCAGCGTCGGGACAGGCCCGGGGGAAAAACTGTTTTTT. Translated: CSVGTGPGEKLFF.

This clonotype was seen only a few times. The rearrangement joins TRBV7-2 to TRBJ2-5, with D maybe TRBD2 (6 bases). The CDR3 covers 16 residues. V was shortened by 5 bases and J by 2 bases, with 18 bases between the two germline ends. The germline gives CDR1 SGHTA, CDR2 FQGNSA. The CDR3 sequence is CASSPLWGGDQETQYF. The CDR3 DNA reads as TGTGCCAGCAGCCCTCTATGGGGCGGGGATCAAGAGACCCAGTACTTC.

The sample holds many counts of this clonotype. The chain's CDR3 is CASSGGQGTYEQYF. CDR3 bases: TGTGCCAGTAGTGGTGGACAGGGGACCTACGAGCAGTACTTC. The rearrangement joins TRBV19 to TRBJ2-7; 9 positions match TRBD1. The ends lost 5 bases at V and 2 bases at J; junction bases unmatched: 4. CDR3 length equals 14 residues. Per germline, CDR1 LNHDA and CDR2 SQIVND (reference sequence).

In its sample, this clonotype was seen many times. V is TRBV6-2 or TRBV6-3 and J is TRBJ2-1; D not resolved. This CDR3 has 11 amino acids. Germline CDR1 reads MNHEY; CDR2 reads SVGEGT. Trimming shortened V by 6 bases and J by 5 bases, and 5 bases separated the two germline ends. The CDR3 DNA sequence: TGTGCCAGCAGCCCTCACAATGAGCAGTTCTTC. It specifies CASSPHNEQFF.

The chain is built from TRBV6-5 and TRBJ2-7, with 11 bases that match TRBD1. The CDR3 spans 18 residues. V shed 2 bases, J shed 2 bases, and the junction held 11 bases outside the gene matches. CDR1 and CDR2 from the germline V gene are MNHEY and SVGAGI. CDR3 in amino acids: CASSYRTGGLLRAYEQYF. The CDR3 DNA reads TGTGCCAGCAGTTACAGGACAGGGGGCCTCTTAAGGGCCTACGAGCAGTACTTC.

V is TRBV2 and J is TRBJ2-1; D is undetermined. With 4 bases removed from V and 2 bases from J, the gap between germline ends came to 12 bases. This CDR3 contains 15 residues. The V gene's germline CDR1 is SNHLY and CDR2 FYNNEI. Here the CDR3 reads CASSVSGRTYNEQFF. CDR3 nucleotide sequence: TGTGCCAGCAGTGTATCCGGGCGAACCTACAATGAGCAGTTCTTC. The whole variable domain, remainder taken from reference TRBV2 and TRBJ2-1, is EPEVTQTPSHQVTQMGQEVILRCVPISNHLYFYWYRQILGQKVEFLVSFYNNEISEKSEIFDDQFSVERPDGSNFTLKIRSTKLEDSAMYFCASSVSGRTYNEQFFGPGTRLTVL.

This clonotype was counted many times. CDR3 sequence (DNA): TGTGCCAGCAGCCTTAGCGGGAGCTACTACGAGCAGTACTTC. It yields the protein CASSLSGSYYEQYF. This chain links TRBV7-2 with TRBJ2-7; 9 positions agree with TRBD2. The V and J ends lost 5 bases and 3 bases, in that order; junction bases with no gene match: 5. The CDR3 length is 14 residues. Germline CDR1 SGHTA, CDR2 FQGNSA.

DNA of the CDR3: TGCAGTGCTTCCGACAGGCTGGGGTCCCAGTACTTC. This encodes CSASDRLGSQYF. J is TRBJ2-5 and V is TRBV20-1, with a tentative D call TRBD1 (6 bases). This CDR3 spans 12 amino acids. Trimming removed 5 bases from V and 9 bases from J, with 16 bases in between. CDR1 is DFQATT and CDR2 is SNEGSKA in the germline V gene (reference sequence).

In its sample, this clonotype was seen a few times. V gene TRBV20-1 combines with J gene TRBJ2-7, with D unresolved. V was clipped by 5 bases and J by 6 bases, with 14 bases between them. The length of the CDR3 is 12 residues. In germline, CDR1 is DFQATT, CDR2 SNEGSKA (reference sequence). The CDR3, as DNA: TGCAGTGCTCTCAAATACGCCGGCGAGCAGTACTTC. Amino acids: CSALKYAGEQYF.

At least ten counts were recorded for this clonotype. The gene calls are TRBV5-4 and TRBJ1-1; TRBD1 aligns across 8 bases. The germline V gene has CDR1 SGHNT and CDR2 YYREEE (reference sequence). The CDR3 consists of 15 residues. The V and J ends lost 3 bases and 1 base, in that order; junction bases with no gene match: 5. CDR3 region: CASSWDRFSNTEAFF. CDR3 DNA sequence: TGTGCCAGCAGCTGGGACAGGTTCTCGAACACTGAAGCTTTCTTT.

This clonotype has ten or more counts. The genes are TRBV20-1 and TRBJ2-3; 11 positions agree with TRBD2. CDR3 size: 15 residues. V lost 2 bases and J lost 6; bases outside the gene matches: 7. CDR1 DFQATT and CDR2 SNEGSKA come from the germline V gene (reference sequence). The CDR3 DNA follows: TGCAGTGCTAGAATAGCGGGAGGGACGCAGGATACGCAGTATTTT. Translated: CSARIAGGTQDTQYF.

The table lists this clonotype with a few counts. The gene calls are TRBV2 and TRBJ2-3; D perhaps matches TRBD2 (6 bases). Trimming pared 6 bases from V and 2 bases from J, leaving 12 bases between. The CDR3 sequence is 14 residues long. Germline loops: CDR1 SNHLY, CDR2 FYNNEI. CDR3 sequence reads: CASRPTSTTDTQYF. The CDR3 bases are TGTGCCAGCAGGCCCACTAGCACCACAGATACGCAGTATTTT.

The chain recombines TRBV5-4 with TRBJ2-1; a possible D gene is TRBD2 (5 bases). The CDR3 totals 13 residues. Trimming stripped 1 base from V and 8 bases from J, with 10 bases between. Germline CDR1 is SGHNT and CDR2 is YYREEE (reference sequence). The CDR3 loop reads CASSLTGVHEQFF. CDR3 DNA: TGTGCCAGCAGCTTGACCGGGGTCCATGAGCAGTTCTTC.

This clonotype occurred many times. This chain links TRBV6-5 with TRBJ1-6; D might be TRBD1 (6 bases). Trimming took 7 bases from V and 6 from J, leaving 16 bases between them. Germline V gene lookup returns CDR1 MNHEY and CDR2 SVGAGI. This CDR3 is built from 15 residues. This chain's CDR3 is CASKIDRLTNSPLHF. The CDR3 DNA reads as TGTGCCAGCAAAATAGACAGGCTCACTAATTCACCCCTCCACTTT.

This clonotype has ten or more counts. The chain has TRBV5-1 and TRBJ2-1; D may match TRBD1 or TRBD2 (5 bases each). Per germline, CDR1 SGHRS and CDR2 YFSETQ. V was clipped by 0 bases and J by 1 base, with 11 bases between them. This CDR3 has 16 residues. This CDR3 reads CASSLGGSRSYNEQFF. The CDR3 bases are TGCGCCAGCAGCTTGGGGGGGTCCAGGTCCTACAATGAGCAGTTCTTC.

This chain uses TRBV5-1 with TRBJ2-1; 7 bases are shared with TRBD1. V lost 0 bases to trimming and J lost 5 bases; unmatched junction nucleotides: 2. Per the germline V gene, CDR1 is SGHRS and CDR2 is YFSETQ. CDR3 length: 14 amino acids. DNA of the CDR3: TGCGCCAGCAGCTTGGAGACAGGGAACAATGAGCAGTTCTTC. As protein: CASSLETGNNEQFF.

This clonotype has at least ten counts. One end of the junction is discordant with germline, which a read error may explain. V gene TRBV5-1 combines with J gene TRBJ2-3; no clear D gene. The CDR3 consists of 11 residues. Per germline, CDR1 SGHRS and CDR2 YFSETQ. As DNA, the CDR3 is TGTGCCAGCAGCTTAACAGATACGCAGTATTTT. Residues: CASSLTDTQYF.

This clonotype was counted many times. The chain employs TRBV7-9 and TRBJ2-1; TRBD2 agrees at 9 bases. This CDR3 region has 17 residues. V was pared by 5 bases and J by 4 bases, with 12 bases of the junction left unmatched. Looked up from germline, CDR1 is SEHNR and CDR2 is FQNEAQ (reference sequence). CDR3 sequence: CASSPPPRLAVYNEQFF. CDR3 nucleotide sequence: TGTGCCAGCAGCCCACCGCCCCGACTAGCGGTTTACAATGAGCAGTTCTTC. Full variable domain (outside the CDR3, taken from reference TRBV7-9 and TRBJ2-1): DTGVSQNPRHKITKRGQNVTFRCDPISEHNRLYWYRQTLGQGPEFLTYFQNEAQLEKSRLLSDRFSAERPKGSFSTLEIQRTEQGDSAMYLCASSPPPRLAVYNEQFFGPGTRLTVL.

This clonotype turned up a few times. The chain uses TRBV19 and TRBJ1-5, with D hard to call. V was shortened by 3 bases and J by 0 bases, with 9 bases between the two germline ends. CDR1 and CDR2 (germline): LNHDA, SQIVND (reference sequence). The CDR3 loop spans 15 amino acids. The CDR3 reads CASSIWIDSNQPQHF. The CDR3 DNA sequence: TGTGCCAGTAGTATTTGGATCGATAGCAATCAGCCCCAGCATTTT.

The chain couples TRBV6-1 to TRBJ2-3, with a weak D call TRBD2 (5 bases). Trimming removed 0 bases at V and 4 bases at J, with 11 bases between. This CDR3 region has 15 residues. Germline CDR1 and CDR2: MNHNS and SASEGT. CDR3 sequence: CASSEAFGGPDTQYF. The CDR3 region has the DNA TGTGCCAGCAGTGAAGCTTTTGGAGGCCCAGATACGCAGTATTTT.

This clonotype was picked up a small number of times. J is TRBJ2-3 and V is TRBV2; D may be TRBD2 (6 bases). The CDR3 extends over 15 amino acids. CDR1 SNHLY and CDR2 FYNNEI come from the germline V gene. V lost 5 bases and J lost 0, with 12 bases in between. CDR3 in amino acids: CASSMEGGSTDTQYF. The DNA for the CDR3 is TGTGCCAGCAGTATGGAGGGCGGAAGCACAGATACGCAGTATTTT.